This TCR beta chain originates from a study of blood T cell repertoires in COVID-19. Study at large: Spain, Italy and the United States supplied samples that represented acute and convalescent COVID-19.

Original processing notes: Amplification from reference gene primers served as the basis for estimated nucleated cell counts. Data came from immunoSEQ multiplex PCR; TCRdb stores just in-frame clones and leaves some out. V and J calls and clone size are as listed in that table; D and trimming were resolved from the DNA. The sample comprises approximately 97,000 clones, roughly 81% of which are singletons, and about 9.9% rests with the top ten. This CDR3 is built from 16 residues. Per germline, CDR1 SGHNT and CDR2 YENEEA. V was pared by 3 bases and J by 5 bases, with 16 bases between. This clone was detected only once.

This receptor was identified in a middle-aged man with active or convalescent COVID-19. What was sequenced was peripheral blood. V usage is TRBV11-3 and J usage is TRBJ2-2; D perhaps matches TRBD2 (7 bases). CDR3 DNA: TGTGCCAGCAGCTTTGTCGGGGGGCAGGGTACCGGGGAGCTGTTTTTT. Encoded protein: CASSFVGGQGTGELFF.